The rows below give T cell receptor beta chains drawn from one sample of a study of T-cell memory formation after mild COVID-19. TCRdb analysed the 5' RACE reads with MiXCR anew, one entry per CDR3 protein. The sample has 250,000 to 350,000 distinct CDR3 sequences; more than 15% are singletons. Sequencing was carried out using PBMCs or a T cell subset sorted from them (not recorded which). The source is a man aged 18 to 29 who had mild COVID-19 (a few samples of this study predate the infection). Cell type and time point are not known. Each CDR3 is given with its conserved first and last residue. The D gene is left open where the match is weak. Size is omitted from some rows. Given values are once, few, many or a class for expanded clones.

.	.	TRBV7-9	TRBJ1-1	CASSSKGSTEAFF	TGTGCCAGCAGCTCAAAGGGTTCCACTGAAGCTTTCTTT
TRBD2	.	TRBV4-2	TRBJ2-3	CASSLTGLADLTDTQYF	TGTGCCAGCAGCCTGACCGGACTAGCGGATCTCACAGATACGCAGTATTTT
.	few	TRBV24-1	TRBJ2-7	CATKVQSYEQYF	TGTGCCACCAAGGTCCAGTCCTACGAGCAGTACTTC
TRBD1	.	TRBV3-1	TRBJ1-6	CASSQTGGTPLHF	TGTGCCAGCAGCCAGACAGGGGGCACACCCCTCCACTTT
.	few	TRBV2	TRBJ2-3	CASSVLRATDTQYF	TGTGCCAGCAGTGTGCTAAGGGCCACAGATACGCAGTATTTT
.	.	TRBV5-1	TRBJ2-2	CASSADGVGELFF	TGCGCCAGCAGCGCTGATGGAGTCGGGGAGCTGTTTTTT
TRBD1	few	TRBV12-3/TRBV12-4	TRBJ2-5	CASSPGTGQGGRETQYF	TGTGCCAGCAGCCCCGGGACAGGGCAGGGTGGGAGAGAGACCCAGTACTTC
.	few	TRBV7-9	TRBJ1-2	CASSLATVYYGYTF	TGTGCCAGCAGCTTAGCGACAGTCTACTATGGCTACACCTTC
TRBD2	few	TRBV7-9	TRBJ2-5	CVSSRGGQETQYF	TGTGTCAGCAGCCGGGGGGGGCAAGAGACCCAGTACTTC
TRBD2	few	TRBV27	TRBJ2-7	CASQPSGGRSSYEQYF	TGTGCCAGCCAGCCTAGCGGGGGGAGGAGCTCCTACGAGCAGTACTTC
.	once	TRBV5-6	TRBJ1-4	CASSGGTSFNEKLFF	TGTGCCAGCAGTGGAGGGACATCCTTCAATGAAAAACTGTTTTTT
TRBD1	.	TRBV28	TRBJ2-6	CASRGQGYGANVLTF	TGTGCCAGCAGGGGACAGGGCTACGGGGCCAACGTCCTGACTTTC
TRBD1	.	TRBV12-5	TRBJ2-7	CASARDSSYEQYF	TGTGCTAGTGCCCGGGACAGTTCCTACGAGCAGTACTTC
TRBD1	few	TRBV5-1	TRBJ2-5	CASSLGDRGETQYF	TGCGCCAGCAGCTTGGGGGACAGGGGAGAGACCCAGTACTTC
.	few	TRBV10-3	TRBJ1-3	CATGTSSGNTIYF	TGTGCCACCGGGACATCCTCTGGAAACACCATATATTTT
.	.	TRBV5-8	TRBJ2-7	CATKDVNVREQYF	TGTGCCACCAAGGACGTAAACGTGAGGGAGCAGTACTTC
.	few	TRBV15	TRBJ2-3	CATSRGQAPDTQYF	TGTGCCACCAGCAGAGGACAAGCCCCAGATACGCAGTATTTT